Listed below are T cell receptor beta chains from one sample, sequenced in a study of cytomegalovirus exposure and HLA in healthy donors. Only in-frame clones appear in the TCRdb table, and some are missing; sequencing was by immunoSEQ multiplex PCR. The repertoire holds 150,000 to 200,000 clones, with 81% as singletons. Sequenced material: PBMCs. These receptors were obtained from a woman under 30 in good health and CMV-seropositive. Each CDR3 is given with its conserved first and last residue. D genes are given only for firm matches. Not all rows give a size; the values are once, few, many and, for expanded clones, a class.

CDR3 DNA,CDR3 protein,V gene,CDR3 length,clone size,D gene,J gene
TGTGCCAGCAGTGGGGGACTAGCGGGGGGCCGTGACACAGATACGCAGTATTTT,CASSGGLAGGRDTDTQYF,TRBV2,18,once,TRBD2,TRBJ2-3
TGTGCCAGCAGCTTGCAGTACCAAGAGACCCAGTACTTC,CASSLQYQETQYF,TRBV5-6,13,-,-,TRBJ2-5
TGTGCCTGGAGCAACTTAGGGCGGGCCTATGGCTACACCTTC,CAWSNLGRAYGYTF,TRBV30,14,-,-,TRBJ1-2
TGTGCCAGCAGCTTATTTGAGGGACTAGCGGGGCAAGAGACCCAGTACTTC,CASSLFEGLAGQETQYF,TRBV7-2,17,-,TRBD2,TRBJ2-5
TGTGCCAGCGGCGGACAGGGGGTCTACGAGCAGTACTTC,CASGGQGVYEQYF,TRBV2,13,-,TRBD1,TRBJ2-7
TGTGCCAGCAGTTTGATAGATAACCAAGAGACCCAGTACTTC,CASSLIDNQETQYF,TRBV27,14,few,-,TRBJ2-5
TGTGCCAGCTCGATTGGGACAGTCACAGATACGCAGTATTTT,CASSIGTVTDTQYF,TRBV18,14,-,TRBD1,TRBJ2-3
TGTGCCAGCAGCGCTGGACAGGGGGGATCGACCGGGGAGCTGTTTTTT,CASSAGQGGSTGELFF,TRBV7-8,16,-,TRBD1,TRBJ2-2
TGTGCCACCAGCAGAGATCAACATAACACTGAAGCTTTCTTT,CATSRDQHNTEAFF,TRBV15,14,few,-,TRBJ1-1
TGTGCCAGCAGCTTAGACTCCGGGACAGGGAATGAAAAACTGTTTTTT,CASSLDSGTGNEKLFF,TRBV13,16,-,TRBD1,TRBJ1-4
TGTGCCTGGAGTGTACGCTTAGGGGGAGACACAGATACGCAGTATTTT,CAWSVRLGGDTDTQYF,TRBV30,16,-,-,TRBJ2-3
TGCGCCAGCAGCTTGATTTTCGGCGGGAACACTGAAGCTTTCTTT,CASSLIFGGNTEAFF,TRBV5-1,15,-,-,TRBJ1-1
TGTGCCAGCAGCCCTGTCATGCCGGGTTTTATCGCCACGCAGTATTTT,CASSPVMPGFIATQYF,TRBV7-2,16,-,-,TRBJ2-3
TGTGCCACCTCGGGACAGGGCTACACAGATACGCAGTATTTT,CATSGQGYTDTQYF,TRBV10-3,14,-,TRBD1,TRBJ2-3